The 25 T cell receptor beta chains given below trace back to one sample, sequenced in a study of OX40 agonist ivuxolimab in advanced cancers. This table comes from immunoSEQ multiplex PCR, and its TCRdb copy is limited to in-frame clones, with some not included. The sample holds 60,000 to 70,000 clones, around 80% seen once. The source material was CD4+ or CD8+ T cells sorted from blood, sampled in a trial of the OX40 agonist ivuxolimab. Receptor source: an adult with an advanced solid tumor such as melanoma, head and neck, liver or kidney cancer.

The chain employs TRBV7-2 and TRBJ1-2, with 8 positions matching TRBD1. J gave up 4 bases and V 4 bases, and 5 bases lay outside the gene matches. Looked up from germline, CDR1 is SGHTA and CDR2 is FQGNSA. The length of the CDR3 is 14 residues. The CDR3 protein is CASSSSGGSYGYTF. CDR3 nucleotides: TGTGCCAGCAGCTCATCAGGGGGCAGCTATGGCTACACCTTC. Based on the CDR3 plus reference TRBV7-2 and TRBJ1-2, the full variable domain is GAGVSQSPSNKVTEKGKDVELRCDPISGHTALYWYRQSLGQGLEFLIYFQGNSAPDKSGLPSDRFSAERTGGSVSTLTIQRTQQEDSAVYLCASSSSGGSYGYTFGSGTRLTVV.

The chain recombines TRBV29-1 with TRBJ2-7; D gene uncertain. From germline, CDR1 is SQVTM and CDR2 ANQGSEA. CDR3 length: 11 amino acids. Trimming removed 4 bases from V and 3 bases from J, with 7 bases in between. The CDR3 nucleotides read TGCAGCGTTGCGGTACTCTACGAGCAGTACTTC. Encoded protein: CSVAVLYEQYF.

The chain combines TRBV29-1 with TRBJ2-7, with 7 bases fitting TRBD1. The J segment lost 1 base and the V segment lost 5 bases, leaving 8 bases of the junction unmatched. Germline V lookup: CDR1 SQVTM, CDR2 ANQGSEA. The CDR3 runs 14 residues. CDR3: CSVSETGSSYEQYF. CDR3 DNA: TGCAGCGTTAGCGAGACAGGGTCTTCCTACGAGCAGTACTTC.

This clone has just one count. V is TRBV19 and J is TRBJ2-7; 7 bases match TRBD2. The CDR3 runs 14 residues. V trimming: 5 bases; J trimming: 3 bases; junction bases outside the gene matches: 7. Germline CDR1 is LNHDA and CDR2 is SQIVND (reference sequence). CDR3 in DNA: TGTGCCAGTAGTCGGGGCGGGAGTAACTACGAGCAGTACTTC. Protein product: CASSRGGSNYEQYF.

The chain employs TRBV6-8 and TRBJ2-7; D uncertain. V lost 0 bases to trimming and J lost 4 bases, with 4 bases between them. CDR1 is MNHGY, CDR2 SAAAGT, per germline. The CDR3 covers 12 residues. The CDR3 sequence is CASSYSLYEQYF. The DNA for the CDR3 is TGTGCCAGCAGTTACTCGCTATACGAGCAGTACTTC.

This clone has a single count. This CDR3 reads CASSLPAVYEQYF. The CDR3 bases are TGTGCCAGCAGTCTGCCAGCGGTCTACGAGCAGTACTTC. This chain uses TRBV2 with TRBJ2-7; D possibly corresponds to TRBD2 (5 bases). V lost 5 bases, J lost 3 bases, and 11 bases lay in between. The CDR3 spans 13 residues. CDR1 and CDR2 (germline): SNHLY, FYNNEI.

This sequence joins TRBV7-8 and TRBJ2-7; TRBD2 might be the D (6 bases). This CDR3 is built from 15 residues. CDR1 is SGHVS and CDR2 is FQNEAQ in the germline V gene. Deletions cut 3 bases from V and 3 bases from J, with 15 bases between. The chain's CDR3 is CASSFSGGLGYEQYF. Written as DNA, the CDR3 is TGTGCCAGCAGCTTCTCCGGGGGATTGGGCTACGAGCAGTACTTC.

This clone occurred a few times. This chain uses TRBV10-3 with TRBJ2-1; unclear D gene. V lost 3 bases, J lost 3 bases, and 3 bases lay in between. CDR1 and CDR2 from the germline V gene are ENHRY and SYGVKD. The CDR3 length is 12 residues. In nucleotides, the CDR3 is TGTGCCATCAGTGACAGCTACAATGAGCAGTTCTTC. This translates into CAISDSYNEQFF.

The CDR3 region has the DNA TGTGCCTGGAGTGTAACTAGCGGGAGGGCAGTCCCCTACGAGCAGTACTTC. This codes for CAWSVTSGRAVPYEQYF. This rearrangement joins TRBV30 to TRBJ2-7, with 13 bases aligning to TRBD2. Per germline, CDR1 GTSNPN and CDR2 SVGIG (reference sequence). Trimming took 0 bases from V and 2 from J; bases not matched to a gene: 7. The CDR3 is 17 residues long.

CDR3 amino acids: CASSFSFTRTDTQYF. The CDR3 DNA reads TGCGCCAGCAGCTTCTCCTTTACCCGCACAGATACGCAGTATTTT. This rearrangement joins TRBV5-1 to TRBJ2-3; no clear D gene. The CDR3 spans 15 residues. Trimming shortened V by 2 bases and J by 1 base, and 11 bases separated the two germline ends. Germline V lookup: CDR1 SGHRS, CDR2 YFSETQ.

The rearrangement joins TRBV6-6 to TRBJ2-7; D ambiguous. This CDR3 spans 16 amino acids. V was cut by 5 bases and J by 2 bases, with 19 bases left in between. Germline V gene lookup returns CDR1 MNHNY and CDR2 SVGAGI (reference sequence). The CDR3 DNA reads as TGTGCCAGCAGTACCGAGCCCCAAGGAGCAGCCTACGAGCAGTACTTC. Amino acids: CASSTEPQGAAYEQYF.

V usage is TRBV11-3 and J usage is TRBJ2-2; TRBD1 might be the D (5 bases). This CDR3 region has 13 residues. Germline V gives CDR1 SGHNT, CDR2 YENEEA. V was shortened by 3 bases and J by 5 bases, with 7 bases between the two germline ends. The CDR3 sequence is CASSFSGTGELFF. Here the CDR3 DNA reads TGTGCCAGCAGCTTCTCAGGGACCGGGGAGCTGTTTTTT.

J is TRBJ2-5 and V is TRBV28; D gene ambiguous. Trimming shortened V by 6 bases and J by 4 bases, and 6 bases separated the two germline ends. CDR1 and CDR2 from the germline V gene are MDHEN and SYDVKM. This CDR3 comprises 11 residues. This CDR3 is CASSRRETQYF. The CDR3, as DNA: TGTGCCAGCAGCAGGAGAGAGACCCAGTACTTC.

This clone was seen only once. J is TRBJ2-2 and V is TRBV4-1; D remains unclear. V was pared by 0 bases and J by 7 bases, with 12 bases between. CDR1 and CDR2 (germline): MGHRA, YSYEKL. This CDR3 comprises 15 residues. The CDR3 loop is CASSQEVTDDGELFF. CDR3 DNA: TGCGCCAGCAGCCAAGAGGTCACCGATGACGGGGAGCTGTTTTTT.

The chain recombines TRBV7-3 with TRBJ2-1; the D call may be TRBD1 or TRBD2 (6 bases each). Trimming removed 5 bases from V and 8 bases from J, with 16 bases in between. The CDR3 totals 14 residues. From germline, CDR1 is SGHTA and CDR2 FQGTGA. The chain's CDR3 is CASSPQGGRDEQFF. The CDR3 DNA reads TGTGCCAGCAGCCCCCAAGGGGGGCGGGATGAGCAGTTCTTC.

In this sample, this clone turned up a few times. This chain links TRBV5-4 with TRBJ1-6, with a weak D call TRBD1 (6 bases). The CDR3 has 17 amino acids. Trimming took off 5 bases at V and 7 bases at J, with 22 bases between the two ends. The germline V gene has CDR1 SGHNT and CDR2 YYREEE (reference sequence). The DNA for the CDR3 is TGTGCCAGCAGTTCAAGGGGCAGGGGCGGTCGGAATTCACCCCTCCACTTT. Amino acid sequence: CASSSRGRGGRNSPLHF.

CDR3 sequence (DNA): TGCAGTGCTAGAGAGACCTACGAGCAGTACTTC. Residues: CSARETYEQYF. This sequence joins TRBV20-1 and TRBJ2-7; D gene unclear. V lost 0 bases and J 2 bases, leaving 2 bases between the germline ends. Germline lookup yields CDR1 DFQATT and CDR2 SNEGSKA (reference sequence). The CDR3 spans 11 residues.

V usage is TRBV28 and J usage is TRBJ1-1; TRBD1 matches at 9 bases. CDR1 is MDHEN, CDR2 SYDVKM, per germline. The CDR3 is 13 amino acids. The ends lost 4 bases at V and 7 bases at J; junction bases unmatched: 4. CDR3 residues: CASSSRQGGEAFF. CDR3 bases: TGTGCCAGCAGTTCGCGACAGGGGGGTGAAGCTTTCTTT.

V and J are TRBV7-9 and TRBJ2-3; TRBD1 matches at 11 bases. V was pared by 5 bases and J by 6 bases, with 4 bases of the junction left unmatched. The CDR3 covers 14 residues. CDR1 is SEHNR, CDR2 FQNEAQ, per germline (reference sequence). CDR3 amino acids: CASSRTGGQDTQYF. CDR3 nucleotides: TGTGCCAGCAGCCGGACAGGGGGCCAGGATACGCAGTATTTT.

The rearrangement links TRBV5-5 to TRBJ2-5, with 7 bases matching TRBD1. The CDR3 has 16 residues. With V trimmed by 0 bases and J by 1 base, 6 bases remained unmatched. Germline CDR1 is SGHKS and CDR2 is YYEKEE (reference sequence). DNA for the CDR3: TGTGCCAGCAGCTTGGCCGCGGCAGGGGGCCAAGAGACCCAGTACTTC. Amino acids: CASSLAAAGGQETQYF.

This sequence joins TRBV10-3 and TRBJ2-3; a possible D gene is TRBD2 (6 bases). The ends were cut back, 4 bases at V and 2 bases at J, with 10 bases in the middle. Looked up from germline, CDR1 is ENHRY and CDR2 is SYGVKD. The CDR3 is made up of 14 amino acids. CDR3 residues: CAISVGGNTDTQYF. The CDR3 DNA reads TGTGCCATCAGTGTGGGCGGGAACACAGATACGCAGTATTTT.

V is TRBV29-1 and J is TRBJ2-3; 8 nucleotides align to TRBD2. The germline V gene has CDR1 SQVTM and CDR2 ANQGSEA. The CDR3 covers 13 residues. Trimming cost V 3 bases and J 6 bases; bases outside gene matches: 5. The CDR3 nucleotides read TGCAGCGTTGAGGGCGGGAGGCGGGATACGCAGTATTTT. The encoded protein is CSVEGGRRDTQYF.

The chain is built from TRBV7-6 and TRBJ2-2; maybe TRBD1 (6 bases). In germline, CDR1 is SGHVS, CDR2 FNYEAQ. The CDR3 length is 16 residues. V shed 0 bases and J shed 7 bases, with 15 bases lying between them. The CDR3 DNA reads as TGTGCCAGCAGCTTAGCGTTACCAGGGGCTGGCGGGGAGCTGTTTTTT. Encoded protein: CASSLALPGAGGELFF.

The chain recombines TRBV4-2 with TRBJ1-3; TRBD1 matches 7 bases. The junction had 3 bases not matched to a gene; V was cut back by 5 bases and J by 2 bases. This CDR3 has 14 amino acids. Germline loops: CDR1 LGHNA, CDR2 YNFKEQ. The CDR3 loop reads CASSSDRAGNTIYF. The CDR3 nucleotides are TGTGCCAGCAGCAGCGACAGGGCTGGAAACACCATATATTTT.

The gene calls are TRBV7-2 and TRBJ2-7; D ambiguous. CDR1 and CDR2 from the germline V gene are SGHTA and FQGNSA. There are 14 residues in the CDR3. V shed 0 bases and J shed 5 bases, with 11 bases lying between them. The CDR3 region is CASSLAGLPNEQYF. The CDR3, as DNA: TGTGCCAGCAGCTTAGCTGGGTTACCCAACGAGCAGTACTTC. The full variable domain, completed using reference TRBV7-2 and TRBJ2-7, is GAGVSQSPSNKVTEKGKDVELRCDPISGHTALYWYRQSLGQGLEFLIYFQGNSAPDKSGLPSDRFSAERTGGSVSTLTIQRTQQEDSAVYLCASSLAGLPNEQYFGPGTRLTVT.